The rows below give T cell receptor beta chains drawn from one sample of a study of blood T cell repertoires in COVID-19. Sequencing used immunoSEQ multiplex PCR; TCRdb keeps in-frame clones, though not all of them. The sample includes 65,000 to 85,000 clones, around 90% of them seen just once. The sample was peripheral blood. The receptors were gathered from a human donor in a cohort sampled during active COVID-19. The CDR3 runs from the conserved cysteine through the conserved F or W. The D gene is left open where the match is weak. Not all rows give a size; the values are once, few, many and, for expanded clones, a class.

d_gene,v_gene,j_gene,abundance,len,CDR3nt,CDR3aa
-,TRBV6-5,TRBJ2-7,-,15,TGTGCCAGCAGTTACCGGGACTGGCAGGGGGGAGAGCAGTACTTC,CASSYRDWQGGEQYF
TRBD1,TRBV19,TRBJ1-2,-,15,TGTGCCAGTAGGGACAGGGGGCGAGAGGACTATGGCTACACCTTC,CASRDRGREDYGYTF
-,TRBV28,TRBJ1-2,-,15,TGTGCCAGCAGTTCGCCCTACAGGGTTGGGGCTGGCTACACCTTC,CASSSPYRVGAGYTF
-,TRBV28,TRBJ2-2,-,14,TGTGCCAGCAGTTTGGGACAGAACACCGGGGAGCTGTTTTTT,CASSLGQNTGELFF
-,TRBV7-9,TRBJ1-1,-,14,TGTGCCAGCAGCTTCCCGACAGTTTACCCTGAAGCTTTCTTT,CASSFPTVYPEAFF
TRBD2,TRBV11-2,TRBJ2-2,-,15,TGTGCCAGCAGCCTGGGACTAGCGGTCACCGGGGAGCTGTTTTTT,CASSLGLAVTGELFF
TRBD2,TRBV3-1/TRBV3-2,TRBJ2-7,-,15,TGTGCCAGCAGCCAAGATGGGACTAGTACCTACGAGCAGTACTTC,CASSQDGTSTYEQYF
-,TRBV6-5,TRBJ2-7,once,16,TGTGCCAGCAGTTACTCTGGCAGGGGTGGGGGCTACGAGCAGTACTTC,CASSYSGRGGGYEQYF
TRBD1,TRBV6-6,TRBJ1-5,once,16,TGTGCCAGCAGTTTCGACAGGGGTAGGAGCAATCAGCCCCAGCATTTT,CASSFDRGRSNQPQHF
TRBD1,TRBV29-1,TRBJ2-2,-,14,TGCAGCGTTGACGCCAGGGACAGGCCCGGGGAGCTGTTTTTT,CSVDARDRPGELFF
TRBD1,TRBV6-5,TRBJ2-7,once,15,TGTGCCAGCAGCAGGTCAGGGACAGGGACCTACGAGCAGTACTTC,CASSRSGTGTYEQYF
-,TRBV6-2/TRBV6-3,TRBJ2-7,-,17,TGTGCCAGCAGTTACTCGATCGGACAGAGAGTTGACTACGAGCAGTACTTC,CASSYSIGQRVDYEQYF
TRBD1,TRBV6-5,TRBJ1-2,-,14,TGTGCCAGCAGTTACTCTACAGGGGGCGATGGCTACACCTTC,CASSYSTGGDGYTF
-,TRBV5-1,TRBJ2-3,-,13,TGCGCCAGCAGCTTCACACTACCAGATACGCAGTATTTT,CASSFTLPDTQYF
TRBD1,TRBV5-8,TRBJ2-7,-,15,TGTGCCAGCAGCTTGGAGACAGGGGGCTTCCACGAGCAGTACTTC,CASSLETGGFHEQYF
TRBD1,TRBV28,TRBJ2-7,-,15,TGTGCCAGCAGGCCCCTAAGGACAGGGACCTACGAGCAGTACTTC,CASRPLRTGTYEQYF
TRBD1,TRBV20-1,TRBJ1-5,-,17,TGCAGTGCCAGTAGTGGACAGGGAGTAAGTGGCAATCAGCCCCAGCATTTT,CSASSGQGVSGNQPQHF
-,TRBV6-2/TRBV6-3,TRBJ1-1,once,13,TGTGCCAGCAGTTATCTCCCCCCCACTGAAGCTTTCTTT,CASSYLPPTEAFF
-,TRBV7-9,TRBJ2-3,-,12,TGTGCCAGCAGGACTAGCACAGATACGCAGTATTTT,CASRTSTDTQYF
-,TRBV9,TRBJ2-5,-,15,TGTGCCAGCAGCGCCTCGGGACTCCTCCAAGAGACCCAGTACTTC,CASSASGLLQETQYF
TRBD1,TRBV30,TRBJ2-7,-,14,TGTGCCTGGAGTGACCCACAGGGGCGCTACGAGCAGTACTTC,CAWSDPQGRYEQYF
-,TRBV5-1,TRBJ2-5,once,13,TGCGCCAGCAGGTGGGGCCAACAAGAGACCCAGTACTTC,CASRWGQQETQYF
TRBD1,TRBV15,TRBJ1-4,-,18,TGTGCCACCAGCAGATCCAGGAACAGGGGGAGCCCTAATGAAAAACTGTTTTTT,CATSRSRNRGSPNEKLFF
TRBD1,TRBV28,TRBJ1-3,-,16,TGTGCCAGCAGTCCCAGGGGGGTCTTCTCTGGAAACACCATATATTTT,CASSPRGVFSGNTIYF
-,TRBV12-3/TRBV12-4,TRBJ1-4,-,12,TGTGCCACTTCGGGAGGGCGGGAAAAACTGTTTTTT,CATSGGREKLFF
TRBD2,TRBV3-1/TRBV3-2,TRBJ2-1,-,15,TGTGCCAGCAGCCCGGGGACTAGCGGTAGCGCTGAGCAGTTCTTC,CASSPGTSGSAEQFF
-,TRBV28,TRBJ1-1,-,17,TGTGCCAGCAGTTTCTATTCAGGGTTGTTTCAGAACACTGAAGCTTTCTTT,CASSFYSGLFQNTEAFF
-,TRBV7-2,TRBJ1-6,-,19,TGTGCCAGCAGCTTAGGGGGAGGTATCCGCGGTATGACGAATTCACCCCTCCACTTT,CASSLGGGIRGMTNSPLHF
-,TRBV9,TRBJ1-2,-,14,TGTGCCAGCAGCGAGGACGGGAGACCTTATGGCTACACCTTC,CASSEDGRPYGYTF
TRBD1,TRBV11-2,TRBJ1-2,-,15,TGTGCCAGCAGCGCTCGGGACAGCCCTAACTATGGCTACACCTTC,CASSARDSPNYGYTF
-,TRBV29-1,TRBJ1-1,few,13,TGCAGCGTTGGGGGAGGGTTGAACACTGAAGCTTTCTTT,CSVGGGLNTEAFF
-,TRBV5-6,TRBJ1-1,-,15,TGTGCCAGCAGCTTGGACCCAGGGATGAACACTGAAGCTTTCTTT,CASSLDPGMNTEAFF
TRBD1,TRBV19,TRBJ2-2,-,15,TGTGCCAGTAGTATAACAGGGGGCGCCTTCGGGGAGCTGTTTTTT,CASSITGGAFGELFF
TRBD1,TRBV28,TRBJ2-7,-,16,TGTGCCAGCAGTTTAGGGGGGACAGGATCTTCCTACGAGCAGTACTTC,CASSLGGTGSSYEQYF
-,TRBV18,TRBJ1-2,-,15,TGTGCCAGCTCACCACAGACGACTCGAAACTATGGCTACACCTTC,CASSPQTTRNYGYTF
TRBD2,TRBV5-6,TRBJ2-1,-,17,TGTGCCAGCAGCTTCAATACCGGGACTAGCGGGGACAATGAGCAGTTCTTC,CASSFNTGTSGDNEQFF
-,TRBV5-6,TRBJ1-6,-,13,TGTGCCAGCAGCAGGGGCGACGGTTCACCCCTCCACTTT,CASSRGDGSPLHF
-,TRBV6-5,TRBJ1-1,-,13,TGTGCCAGCAGCCCCCCGGGGGAAAAAAGAGCTTTCTTT,CASSPPGEKRAFF
TRBD1,TRBV7-2,TRBJ2-1,-,14,TGTGCCAGCAGCCTAGGACAGGGTTCGAATGAGCAGTTCTTC,CASSLGQGSNEQFF
TRBD2,TRBV28,TRBJ2-5,-,17,TGTGCCAGCAGTACGGGACTAGCTTCAGGAGTGGTAGAGACCCAGTACTTC,CASSTGLASGVVETQYF
-,TRBV28,TRBJ1-5,-,12,TGTGCCAGCGACATTAGCAATCAGCCCCAGCATTTT,CASDISNQPQHF
TRBD2,TRBV4-3,TRBJ2-1,-,16,TGCGCCAGCAGCCAAGATACTAGCGGGGCATACAATGAGCAGTTCTTC,CASSQDTSGAYNEQFF
-,TRBV5-4,TRBJ1-1,-,15,TGTGCCAGCAGCTTGGAGCTCCAGGGTGGCACTGAAGCTTTCTTT,CASSLELQGGTEAFF
TRBD1,TRBV2,TRBJ1-4,-,14,TGTGCCAGCAGAGGACAGGGGATCAGGGAAAAACTGTTTTTT,CASRGQGIREKLFF
TRBD2,TRBV11-2,TRBJ2-5,once,14,TGTGCCAGCAGCTTTAGCGGGGGGCGGGAGACCCAGTACTTC,CASSFSGGRETQYF
-,TRBV3-1/TRBV3-2,TRBJ1-1,once,15,TGTGCCAGCAGCCAAGACCTATTTATGAACACTGAAGCTTTCTTT,CASSQDLFMNTEAFF
-,TRBV9,TRBJ1-6,-,15,TGTGCCAGCAGCTTGGGGACATACGCGGATTCACCCCTCCACTTT,CASSLGTYADSPLHF
TRBD2,TRBV6-5,TRBJ2-1,-,15,TGTGCCACCCTCCCCGGACTAGCTACCTACAATGAGCAGTTCTTC,CATLPGLATYNEQFF
-,TRBV3-1/TRBV3-2,TRBJ2-7,-,16,TGTGCCAGCAGCCAAGCTGGGGACATGTTTTTCTACGAGCAGTACTTC,CASSQAGDMFFYEQYF
-,TRBV7-6,TRBJ1-1,-,15,TGTGCCAGCAGCTACGGGCCGGCCGGGGGCACTGAAGCTTTCTTT,CASSYGPAGGTEAFF
TRBD1,TRBV29-1,TRBJ2-4,-,16,TGCAGCGTTGCCGGACAGGGTGAAGATCCCAAAAACATTCAGTACTTC,CSVAGQGEDPKNIQYF
-,TRBV5-6,TRBJ1-1,once,12,TGTGCCAGCAGCTTGGTTCGGGGTGAAGCTTTCTTT,CASSLVRGEAFF
-,TRBV12-3/TRBV12-4,TRBJ2-1,once,13,TGTGCCAGCAGTTCATACGAAGATGGCGAGCAGTTCTTC,CASSSYEDGEQFF